The clone carrying this TCR beta chain was found many times. The data were obtained in a study of early T cells in non-severe SARS-CoV-2 infection. Background on the study: Whole-blood bulk RNA, unsorted, was sequenced, and chains were unpaired.

Germline lookup yields CDR1 SGHTA and CDR2 FQGTGA. The CDR3 totals 16 residues. V shed 1 base and J 6 bases; nucleotides not matched to a gene: 4. MiXCR, applied by TCRdb to the 5' RACE reads, yields one record per CDR3 protein. The sample includes some 39,000 distinct CDR3 sequences, about 4% seen only once; the top ten take 3%. The material sequenced was whole blood. The chain joins TRBV7-3 to TRBJ2-3; 13 bases line up with TRBD2. The TCR was taken from an adult who was a healthcare worker with PCR-confirmed SARS-CoV-2 infection or an uninfected control (not recorded which). The DNA of the CDR3 is TGTGCCAGCAGCTTAAGGGGGACTAGCGGGGCCGATACGCAGTATTTT. The encoded protein is CASSLRGTSGADTQYF.